This TCR beta chain was identified in a study of cytomegalovirus exposure and HLA in healthy donors. Study-level information: HLA-typed donors were the source of about 85 million unique TCRs, which an early data release held. Study-wide findings and caveats: Reports state that TCR beta sequences accurately predicted most subjects' HLA-A and HLA-B alleles. Roughly uniform depth of sequencing across donors was assumed in presence/absence analyses. Earlier analysis yielded a pattern in which most TCR beta V segments were productive about 90% or about 30% of the time.

Primers for the PCR totalled 60 Vbeta and 13 Jbeta. Assay used: immunoSEQ multiplex PCR; TCRdb lists only in-frame clones, some missing. This sample has 130,000 to 150,000 clones, with 78% found just once. This clone was counted a few times. The antigen is unknown. Germline loops: CDR1 GTSNPN, CDR2 SVGIG (reference sequence). Deletions cut 2 bases from V and 7 bases from J, with 23 bases between. There are 16 residues in the CDR3. The specimen sequenced was PBMCs. The rearrangement uses TRBV30 and TRBJ1-1; a weak D match, TRBD1 (5 bases). The source is a male donor in good health and CMV-seronegative. In nucleotides, the CDR3 is TGTGCCTGGAGTCCGGGGGGTGGGCTGGGCATCAGTGAAGCTTTCTTT. Residues: CAWSPGGGLGISEAFF.